This entry describes one T cell receptor beta chain. This clone appeared a few times. Its antigen has not been determined. The sample holds no much larger clone one base away, and base qualities are not on file. The same CDR3 is also encoded by other DNA sequences in this sample. The library was produced with the immunoSEQ multiplex PCR assay. To provide template for TCR sequencing, every sample had RNA extracted and reverse transcribed into cDNA. First-strand cDNA was synthesized with SuperScript III using a 2:1 mix of oligo-dT and random hexamers. A synthetic immune receptor repertoire was used to measure amplification bias, and any remaining bias was corrected computationally. For the original study's pipeline: After raw reads were preprocessed to remove errors, the CDR3 was defined following IMGT conventions as running from the conserved cysteine to phenylalanine. To get clonality, Shannon entropy was normalized by log2 of the number of productive unique TCRs and the result was subtracted from 1. Whether scalp clones were CD4 or CD8 was inferred by matching scalp TCRbeta sequences against CD4 and CD8 repertoires sorted from blood. In its TCRdb copy, this immuneACCESS table keeps in-frame sequences only and misses some clones. Where compared with another copy, unresolved V genes explain less than half of these, and the others have no known cause. V and J calls plus clone size are reproduced from that table; the DNA served to infer D and trimming. The sample table contains 190,000 or so clones; only one count was recorded for roughly 64% of them. The biggest ten clones account for approximately 12% of the sample.

These data come from a study of CD8+ T cells in alopecia areata (dated 2018 in TCRdb). Regarding the study in general: The treated patients took part in an open-label pilot trial in which moderate-to-severe alopecia areata was treated with oral tofacitinib at 5 to 10 mg twice daily. Patients stayed on tofacitinib for 6 to 18 months and then had 6 months of follow-up off drug so that delayed response and recurrence could be assessed. Disease severity in treated patients was measured with the SALT score, which quantifies the percentage of affected scalp surface area. In both human patients and the C3H/HeJ mouse model, the study applied high-throughput TCRbeta sequencing to look at T cell clonal expansion in alopecia areata. In humans, TCRbeta sequencing was performed on scalp tissue and on sorted CD4+ and CD8+ peripheral blood T cells from healthy controls and from patients with patchy or totalis/universalis alopecia areata. Biopsies were taken from tofacitinib-treated patients at baseline and again at 4 and 24 weeks into treatment, and several of those patients also had a later scalp biopsy. Scalp clonality was compared across normal scalp (n=4), patchy alopecia areata scalp (n=8), and alopecia totalis/universalis scalp (n=8). RNA was obtained with the PAXgene miRNA kit for fixed scalp, the miRNeasy kit for PBMCs, and the RNeasy kit for mouse skin. Amplification of TCRbeta CDR3 regions was done by immunoSEQ multiplex PCR using 35 Vbeta forward primers and 13 Jbeta reverse primers.

Via the germline V gene, CDR1 is SQVTM and CDR2 ANQGSEA. Including cysteine and phenylalanine, the CDR3 has 12 amino acids. Of all the DNA, just the CDR3 is kept, 36 bases in frame from base 1. V was cut back by 7 bases and J by 2 bases, leaving a gap of 11 bases between them. Read against the paper, the sample's time point label means: 20 to 30 weeks on oral tofacitinib. The label giving this sample's treatment or condition can be read as: oral pan-JAK inhibitor, 5-10 mg twice daily. Lesional scalp punch biopsies and peripheral blood were collected from alopecia areata patients. PBMCs were isolated by density centrifugation and stained for CD3, CD4 and CD8, and CD4+ and CD8+ T cells were sorted on a FACSAria. The investigation overall reported the following: Scalp clonality and the number of expanded CD8+ clones among the top 100 scalp clones were significantly decreased by tofacitinib. Many expanded lesional clones persisted in scalp and blood during tofacitinib treatment, which may partly explain relapse after stopping treatment. Unlike mouse skin, where gammadelta T cells dominate, normal human skin contains resident alphabeta T cells that get sequenced too, which complicates analysis of the scalp TCR repertoire. Because the treated cohort was small and had just a single nonresponder, larger studies are needed to establish links between baseline CD8+ expansion and response. Higher clonality and more expanded CD8+ clones were observed in lesional scalp than in normal scalp, particularly in alopecia totalis/universalis, a finding suggestive of antigenic drive. Compared with mice, TCR sequences shared between patients were less clear, possibly partly because of HLA diversity across the patient population.

The receptor's source is a human donor with alopecia areata. The chain employs TRBV29-1 and TRBJ1-1, with the D gene not clear enough to name. The specimen comprised CD8+ T cells sorted from blood, sampled at week 24, from a patient treated with tofacitinib. This receptor carries the CDR3 CSGGRLNTEAFF. The nucleotide sequence reads TGCAGCGGCGGACGCCTCAACACTGAAGCTTTCTTT. With the rest looked up from the reference TRBV29-1 and TRBJ1-1 genes rather than sequenced, the full variable domain is SAVISQKPSRDICQRGTSLTIQCQVDSQVTMMFWYRQQPGQSLTLIATANQGSEATYESGFVIDKFPISRPNLTFSTLTVSNMSPEDSSIYLCSGGRLNTEAFFGQGTRLTVV.